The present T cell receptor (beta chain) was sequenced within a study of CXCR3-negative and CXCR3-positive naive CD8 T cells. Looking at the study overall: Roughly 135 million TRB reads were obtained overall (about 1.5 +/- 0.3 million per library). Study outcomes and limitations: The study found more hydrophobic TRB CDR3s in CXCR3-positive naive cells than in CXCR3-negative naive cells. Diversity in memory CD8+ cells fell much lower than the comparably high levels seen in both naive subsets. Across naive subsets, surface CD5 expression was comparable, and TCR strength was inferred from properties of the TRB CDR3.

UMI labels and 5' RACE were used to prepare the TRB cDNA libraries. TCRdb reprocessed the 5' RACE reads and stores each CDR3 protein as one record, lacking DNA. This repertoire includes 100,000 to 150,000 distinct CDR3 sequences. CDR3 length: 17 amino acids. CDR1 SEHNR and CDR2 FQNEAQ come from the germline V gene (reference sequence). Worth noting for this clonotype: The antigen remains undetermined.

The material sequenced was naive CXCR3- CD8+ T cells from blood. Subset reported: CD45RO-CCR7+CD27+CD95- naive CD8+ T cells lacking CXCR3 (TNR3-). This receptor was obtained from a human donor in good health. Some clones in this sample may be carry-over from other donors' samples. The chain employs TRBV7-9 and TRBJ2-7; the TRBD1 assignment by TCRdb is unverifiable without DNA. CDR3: CASSLGRDTPSPYEQYF.